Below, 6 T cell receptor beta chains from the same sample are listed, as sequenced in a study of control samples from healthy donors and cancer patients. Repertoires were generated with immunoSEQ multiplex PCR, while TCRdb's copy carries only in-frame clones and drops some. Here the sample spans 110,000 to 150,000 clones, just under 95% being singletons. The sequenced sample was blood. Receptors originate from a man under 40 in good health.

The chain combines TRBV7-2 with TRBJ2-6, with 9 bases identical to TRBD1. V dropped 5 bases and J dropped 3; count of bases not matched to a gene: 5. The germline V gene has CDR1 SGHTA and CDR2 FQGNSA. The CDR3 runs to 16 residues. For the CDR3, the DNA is TGTGCCAGCAGCCACCCGGACAGGGGTGGGGCCAACGTCCTGACTTTC. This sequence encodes CASSHPDRGGANVLTF. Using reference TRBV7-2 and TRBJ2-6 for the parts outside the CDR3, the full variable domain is GAGVSQSPSNKVTEKGKDVELRCDPISGHTALYWYRQSLGQGLEFLIYFQGNSAPDKSGLPSDRFSAERTGGSVSTLTIQRTQQEDSAVYLCASSHPDRGGANVLTFGAGSRLTVL.

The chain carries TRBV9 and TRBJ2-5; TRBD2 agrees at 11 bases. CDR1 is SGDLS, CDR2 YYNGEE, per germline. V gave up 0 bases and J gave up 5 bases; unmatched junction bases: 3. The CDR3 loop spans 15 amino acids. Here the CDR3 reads CASSVGASGRETQYF. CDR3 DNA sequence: TGTGCCAGCAGCGTAGGGGCTAGCGGGAGGGAGACCCAGTACTTC.

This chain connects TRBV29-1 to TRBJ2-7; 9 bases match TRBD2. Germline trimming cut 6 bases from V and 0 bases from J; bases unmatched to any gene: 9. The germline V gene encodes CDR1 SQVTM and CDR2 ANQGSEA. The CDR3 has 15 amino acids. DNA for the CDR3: TGCAGCGTCGCTATTAGCGGGAGTAGCTCCTACGAGCAGTACTTC. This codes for CSVAISGSSSYEQYF.

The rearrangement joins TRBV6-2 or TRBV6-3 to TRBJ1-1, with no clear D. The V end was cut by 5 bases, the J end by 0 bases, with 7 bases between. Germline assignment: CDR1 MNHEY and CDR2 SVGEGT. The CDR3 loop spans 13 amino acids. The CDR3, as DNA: TGTGCCAGCAGTCGCGAGATGAACACTGAAGCTTTCTTT. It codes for CASSREMNTEAFF.

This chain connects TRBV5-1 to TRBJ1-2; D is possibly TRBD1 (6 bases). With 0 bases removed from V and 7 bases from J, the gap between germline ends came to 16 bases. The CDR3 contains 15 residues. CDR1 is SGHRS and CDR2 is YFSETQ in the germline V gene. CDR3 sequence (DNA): TGCGCCAGCAGCTTGGGTGGGGGGCAAAGGCGTGGCTACACCTTC. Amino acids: CASSLGGGQRRGYTF.

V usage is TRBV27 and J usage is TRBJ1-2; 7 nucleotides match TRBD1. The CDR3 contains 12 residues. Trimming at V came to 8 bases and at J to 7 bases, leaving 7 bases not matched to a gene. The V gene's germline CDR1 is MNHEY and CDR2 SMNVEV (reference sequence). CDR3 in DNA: TGTGCCAGCGGTCAGGGGGGAGGTGGCTACACCTTC. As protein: CASGQGGGGYTF.